The clone carrying this T cell receptor (beta chain) was observed a few times. These data originate in a study of patients and donors after allogeneic stem cell transplantation. Germline CDR1 and CDR2: KGHSH and LQKENI. V lost 8 bases to trimming and J lost 7 bases; unmatched junction nucleotides: 5. The CDR3 contains 12 residues. Via MiXCR, TCRdb re-called the RT-PCR reads, giving one row per CDR3 protein. The sample comprises about 960,000 distinct CDR3 sequences, about a sixth of which are singletons, and 5% to 6.5% rests with the top ten. The receptor was isolated from a human donor who was either an allogeneic HSCT recipient or a stem cell or donor lymphocyte infusion donor (not recorded which). It is not recorded whose cells these are; they may come from a transplant donor. The chain couples TRBV18 to TRBJ2-1; 7 bases line up with TRBD1. The source material was blood, either unsorted or a sorted T cell fraction (not recorded which). Written as DNA, the CDR3 is TGTGCCAGCGAAGGACAGGCGAATGAGCAGTTCTTC. The encoded protein is CASEGQANEQFF.